The next 27 T cell receptor beta chains were all read from a single sample in a study of blood T cell repertoires in COVID-19. Here immunoSEQ multiplex PCR was the method, and the copy in TCRdb shows in-frame clones only, minus some. The table includes 150,000 to 200,000 clones, 82% detected once. The specimen sequenced was PBMCs or T cells enriched from blood (not recorded which). Receptor source: a man aged 45-65 years who had recovered from COVID-19.

The rearrangement links TRBV3-1 (or the pseudogene TRBV3-2) to TRBJ2-3, with 14 bases that match TRBD2. The CDR3 is 17 amino acids. V shed 4 bases and J 2 bases; nucleotides not matched to a gene: 5. Germline V gene data show CDR1 as LGHDT and CDR2 as YNNKEL (reference sequence). CDR3 DNA: TGTGCCAGCAGCCCGGGGACTAGCGGGGGCCCCACAGATACGCAGTATTTT. Translated, it gives CASSPGTSGGPTDTQYF.

The rearrangement joins TRBV7-9 to TRBJ2-5, with a weak D call TRBD2 (6 bases). The CDR3 loop spans 12 amino acids. The V and J ends lost 8 bases and 1 base respectively, with 8 bases between them. Per the germline V gene, CDR1 is SEHNR and CDR2 is FQNEAQ (reference sequence). The CDR3 region is CASDGSQETQYF. The CDR3 DNA sequence: TGTGCCAGCGACGGGAGCCAAGAGACCCAGTACTTC.

The chain has TRBV12-3 or TRBV12-4 and TRBJ2-1; tentative D call: TRBD1 (5 bases). The CDR3 covers 13 residues. The V end was cut by 5 bases, the J end by 8 bases, with 13 bases between. The CDR3 DNA follows: TGTGCCAGCAGTCGACCAGGGTTCGATGAGCAGTTCTTC. It yields the protein CASSRPGFDEQFF.

This clone was observed a few times. The V gene is TRBV28, the J gene TRBJ2-1; 7 bases are shared with TRBD1. This CDR3 has 14 amino acids. V was pared by 6 bases and J by 8 bases, with 10 bases of the junction left unmatched. Germline CDR1 MDHEN, CDR2 SYDVKM. CDR3 DNA: TGTGCCAGCAGCGTAGGGGGCCCCCGGGATGAGCAGTTCTTC. Translating gives CASSVGGPRDEQFF. The entire variable domain, with the rest obtained from reference TRBV28 and TRBJ2-1, is as follows: DVKVTQSSRYLVKRTGEKVFLECVQDMDHENMFWYRQDPGLGLRLIYFSYDVKMKEKGDIPEGYSVSREKKERFSLILESASTNQTSMYLCASSVGGPRDEQFFGPGTRLTVL.

This chain links TRBV28 with TRBJ2-3, with D possibly TRBD2 on 6 matching bases. Trimming left V 8 bases short and J 9 bases short, with 15 bases between. Germline CDR1 is MDHEN and CDR2 is SYDVKM. CDR3 length: 12 residues. CDR3 coding DNA: TGTGCCAGCCTGGGGGAGGTGGGAACGCAGTATTTT. It translates to CASLGEVGTQYF.

V and J are TRBV2 and TRBJ2-3; TRBD2 agrees at 8 bases. Germline values: CDR1 SNHLY, CDR2 FYNNEI. Trimming cost V 1 base and J 4 bases; bases outside gene matches: 7. CDR3 length equals 16 residues. For the CDR3, the DNA is TGTGCCAGCAGTGAAGAGGCGGGGGGAGCCGCAGATACGCAGTATTTT. Its translation is CASSEEAGGAADTQYF.

The chain recombines TRBV4-1 with TRBJ2-3, with TRBD2 as a possible D gene (6 bases). Germline CDR1 and CDR2: MGHRA and YSYEKL. The length of the CDR3 is 13 residues. The ends were cut back, 5 bases at V and 6 bases at J, with 12 bases in the middle. The CDR3 region is CASSGRDGDTQYF. DNA for the CDR3: TGCGCCAGCAGCGGGCGGGATGGGGATACGCAGTATTTT.

This clone is a singleton in its sample. V usage is TRBV7-3 and J usage is TRBJ1-4, with D perhaps matching TRBD1 (5 bases). CDR1 SGHTA and CDR2 FQGTGA come from the germline V gene. V was pared by 4 bases and J by 3 bases, with 12 bases between. This CDR3 region has 15 residues. CDR3 nucleotides: TGTGCCAGCAGCTACCGTGGGGGGGCTAATGAAAAACTGTTTTTT. Translating gives CASSYRGGANEKLFF.

Many counts were recorded for this clone. V usage is TRBV7-9 and J usage is TRBJ2-7; unclear D gene. The CDR3 extends over 11 amino acids. V was cut by 2 bases and J by 3 bases, with 2 bases left in between. Germline V gene data show CDR1 as SEHNR and CDR2 as FQNEAQ (reference sequence). The CDR3 reads CASSLLYEQYF. For the CDR3, the DNA is TGTGCCAGCAGCTTACTCTACGAGCAGTACTTC.

V and J are TRBV5-4 and TRBJ1-4, with D hard to call. V was clipped by 5 bases and J by 0 bases, with 5 bases between them. The CDR3 is made up of 13 amino acids. The V gene's germline CDR1 is SGHNT and CDR2 YYREEE (reference sequence). This chain's CDR3 is CASSHATNEKLFF. The CDR3 DNA reads as TGTGCCAGCAGTCATGCAACTAATGAAAAACTGTTTTTT.

The count of this clone is one. The rearrangement uses TRBV14 and TRBJ2-1, with D possibly being TRBD2 (6 bases). The CDR3 runs 16 residues. CDR1 is SGHDN and CDR2 is FVKESK in the germline V gene. Trimming cost V 1 base and J 8 bases, with 18 bases left between them. CDR3 DNA: TGTGCCAGCAGCCAAGTGGGGGGACTCCTCGGATATGAGCAGTTCTTC. Protein sequence: CASSQVGGLLGYEQFF.

V is TRBV5-1 and J is TRBJ1-3; possible D gene TRBD1, 5 bases. Trimming removed 4 bases from V and 4 bases from J, with 15 bases in between. Germline V gives CDR1 SGHRS, CDR2 YFSETQ. The CDR3 sequence is 15 residues long. In DNA, the CDR3 is TGCGCCAGCAGCCGAGACAGTGTGAGGGGAAACACCATATATTTT. Protein sequence: CASSRDSVRGNTIYF.

The chain is built from TRBV6-5 and TRBJ2-3; D may be TRBD2 (6 bases). Germline assignment: CDR1 MNHEY and CDR2 SVGAGI. This CDR3 comprises 13 residues. Between the trimmed V and J ends, which lost 7 bases and 1 base, there was a span of 9 bases. The CDR3, as DNA: TGTGCCAGCATCGGAGGGGGCACAGATACGCAGTATTTT. The encoded protein is CASIGGGTDTQYF.

The CDR3 loop is CSASAFGTANVLTF. The DNA of the CDR3 is TGCAGTGCTAGTGCCTTCGGGACAGCCAACGTCCTGACTTTC. The chain couples TRBV20-1 to TRBJ2-6; D possibly corresponds to TRBD1 (6 bases). V lost 3 bases and J lost 7, with 13 bases in between. The CDR3 has 14 amino acids. Germline CDR1 DFQATT, CDR2 SNEGSKA (reference sequence).

This clone was counted once. The chain couples TRBV30 to TRBJ2-1, with 14 bases lining up with TRBD2. CDR1 and CDR2 from the germline V gene are GTSNPN and SVGIG (reference sequence). With 3 bases clipped from V and 6 bases from J, the junction kept 7 bases outside the gene matches. There are 16 residues in the CDR3. The CDR3 DNA is TGTGCCTGGAGACGGACTAGCGGGGGGCACTTCAATGAGCAGTTCTTC. Its translation is CAWRRTSGGHFNEQFF.

A few counts support this clone. J is TRBJ1-1 and V is TRBV28; no clear D gene. This CDR3 spans 13 amino acids. Germline V gene sequence: CDR1 MDHEN, CDR2 SYDVKM. Trimming removed 3 bases from V and 9 bases from J, with 14 bases in between. The CDR3 nucleotides are TGTGCCAGCAGTTTGGCCAGGATGAGCCAAGCTTTCTTT. It is translated as CASSLARMSQAFF.

The chain has TRBV19 and TRBJ2-1, with D unclear. The CDR3 spans 12 residues. Germline V gene data show CDR1 as LNHDA and CDR2 as SQIVND (reference sequence). V lost 6 bases and J lost 3, with 6 bases in between. CDR3 loop: CASRNNYNEQFF. The CDR3 DNA sequence: TGTGCCAGTAGAAACAACTACAATGAGCAGTTCTTC.

This chain connects TRBV2 to TRBJ2-5, with D uncertain. The CDR3 spans 13 residues. Germline V gives CDR1 SNHLY, CDR2 FYNNEI. V lost 7 bases, J lost 1 base, and 10 bases lay in between. CDR3 in DNA: TGTGCCAGCAATCCAAACAGCCAAGAGACCCAGTACTTC. Amino acids: CASNPNSQETQYF.

The chain employs TRBV5-5 and TRBJ1-1; no firm D call. Trimming took off 4 bases at V and 1 base at J, with 14 bases between the two ends. The germline gives CDR1 SGHKS, CDR2 YYEKEE (reference sequence). The CDR3 extends over 15 amino acids. CDR3 region: CASSRDPSGNTEAFF. The CDR3 coding sequence is TGTGCCAGCAGCCGGGATCCGTCGGGGAACACTGAAGCTTTCTTT.

The chain couples TRBV5-1 to TRBJ1-4, with TRBD1 matching over 7 bases. CDR3 size: 15 residues. The V segment lost 0 bases and the J segment 7 bases; nucleotides outside the gene matches: 6. Germline values: CDR1 SGHRS, CDR2 YFSETQ. The CDR3 is CASSLVGGGSEKLFF. For the CDR3, the DNA is TGCGCCAGCAGCTTGGTAGGAGGGGGCAGTGAAAAACTGTTTTTT.

The chain joins TRBV23-1 to TRBJ2-7; D perhaps matches TRBD1 (8 bases). TRBV23-1 is flagged as an ORF with uncertain function. The CDR3 runs 15 residues. Between the trimmed V and J ends, which lost 4 bases and 1 base, there was a span of 14 bases. CDR3 sequence reads: CASSRYRGGSYEQYF. In DNA, the CDR3 is TGCGCCAGCAGTCGATACAGGGGGGGATCCTACGAGCAGTACTTC.

The CDR3 DNA is TGCAGCGTTGAACCTCGAGCGAACTACAATGAGCAGTTCTTC. It encodes CSVEPRANYNEQFF. V gene TRBV29-1 combines with J gene TRBJ2-1; D gene unclear. The CDR3 totals 14 residues. Trimming removed 2 bases from V and 3 bases from J, with 11 bases in between. Germline assignment: CDR1 SQVTM and CDR2 ANQGSEA.

The CDR3 nucleotides are TGCGCCAGCAGCTCGCCCCCGGGGGTCCAGCCCCAGCATTTT. Its protein product is CASSSPPGVQPQHF. The genes are TRBV10-2 and TRBJ1-5; D possibly corresponds to TRBD1 (5 bases). Trimming cost V 6 bases and J 7 bases, with 16 bases left between them. The germline V gene has CDR1 WSHSY and CDR2 SAAADI. CDR3 length: 14 residues.

CDR3 nucleotides: TGCAGCGTTGGTGGGACAGGGACGGGTGGCTACACCTTC. Encoded protein: CSVGGTGTGGYTF. V and J are TRBV29-1 and TRBJ1-2; the match to TRBD1 covers 9 bases. Losses at the gene ends were 4 bases for V and 7 bases for J; bases not matched to a gene: 7. The CDR3 extends over 13 amino acids. Germline CDR1 SQVTM, CDR2 ANQGSEA.

V usage is TRBV6-6 and J usage is TRBJ1-5, with a possible D match to TRBD1 (6 bases). The CDR3 sequence is 15 residues long. Germline V CDR1 and CDR2: MNHNY, SVGAGI (reference sequence). Trimming shortened V by 5 bases and J by 2 bases, and 13 bases separated the two germline ends. Here the CDR3 DNA reads TGTGCCAGCAGTACAGGGCCAAGGGGCAATCAGCCCCAGCATTTT. Protein product: CASSTGPRGNQPQHF.

The rearrangement uses TRBV30 and TRBJ1-2; 9 bases are a match to TRBD1. V gave up 2 bases and J gave up 8 bases; unmatched junction bases: 12. The length of the CDR3 is 15 residues. Germline V gene sequence: CDR1 GTSNPN, CDR2 SVGIG (reference sequence). CDR3: CAWSFTGGAPRGYTF. The CDR3 region has the DNA TGTGCCTGGAGTTTCACAGGGGGCGCCCCCCGGGGCTACACCTTC.

This clone appeared a single time. The V call is TRBV19, the J call TRBJ1-6; D might be TRBD1 (6 bases). The CDR3 consists of 14 residues. CDR1 LNHDA and CDR2 SQIVND come from the germline V gene (reference sequence). V was pared by 5 bases and J by 7 bases, with 12 bases between. The CDR3 region has the DNA TGTGCCAGTAGTCCCCGGGACACGAATTCACCCCTCCACTTT. Amino acid sequence: CASSPRDTNSPLHF.